Sequencing of this T cell receptor (beta chain) was carried out in a study of T cells in Graves' hyperthyroidism and ophthalmopathy. The study's findings and limits: In simple terms, a model built on 13 V-J features told ophthalmopathy apart from stable hyperthyroidism. Most thyroid clonotypes that were expanded above 0.001 also turned up in blood.

RNA transcripts were the template for amplifying TCR beta CDR3 regions. TCR CDR3 underwent first-round RT-PCR with the HTBI primer set. TCRdb passed the multiplex PCR reads through MiXCR, listing each CDR3 protein once. The sample includes a few hundred thousand distinct CDR3 sequences, roughly 50% of them seen just once. This clonotype has only a few counts. Its antigen is unknown. CDR1 is MDHEN and CDR2 is SYDVKM in the germline V gene. The CDR3 runs 14 residues. The V end lost 3 bases, the J end lost 7 bases, and 16 bases lay between the germline ends. The TCR originated in an adult woman with Graves' disease, either hyperthyroidism or ophthalmopathy (not recorded which). The chain carries TRBV28 and TRBJ2-7; TRBD1 is a possible D gene (5 bases). Input material: peripheral blood or thyroid tissue (not recorded which). The CDR3 DNA is TGTGCCAGCAGTTTTAACAGGCCCATAGGGGAGCAGTACTTC. This translates into CASSFNRPIGEQYF.